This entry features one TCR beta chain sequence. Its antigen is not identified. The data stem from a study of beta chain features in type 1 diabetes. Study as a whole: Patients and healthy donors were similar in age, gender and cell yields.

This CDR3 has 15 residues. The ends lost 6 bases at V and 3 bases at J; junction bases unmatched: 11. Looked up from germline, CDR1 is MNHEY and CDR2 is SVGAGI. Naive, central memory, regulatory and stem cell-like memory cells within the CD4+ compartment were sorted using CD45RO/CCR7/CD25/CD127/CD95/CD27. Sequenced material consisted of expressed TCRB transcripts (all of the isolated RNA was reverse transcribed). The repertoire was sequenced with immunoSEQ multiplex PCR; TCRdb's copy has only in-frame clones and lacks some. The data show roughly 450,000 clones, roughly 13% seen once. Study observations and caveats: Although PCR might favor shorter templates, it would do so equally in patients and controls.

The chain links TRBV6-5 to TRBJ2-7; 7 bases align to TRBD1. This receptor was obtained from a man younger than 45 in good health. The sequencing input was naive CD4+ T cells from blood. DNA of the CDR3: TGTGCCAGCAGAAGAACCGGGACAGCTTACTACGAGCAGTACGTC. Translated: CASRRTGTAYYEQYV.